The text below deals with one TCR beta chain. The clone's antigen remains unknown. Per-base qualities were not stored, and no clone one base away is much larger. Patients with a history of autoimmune disease or receiving systemic immunosuppression were excluded from the trial. Peripheral blood for TCR sequencing was drawn from every dose cohort at baseline, at cycle 4 day 1 and at cycle 7 day 1. The samples were drawn from a first-in-human, open-label, multicenter phase I dose-escalation trial of ivuxolimab. Adults with locally advanced or metastatic melanoma, renal cell, hepatocellular, or head and neck squamous cell carcinoma were enrolled in the trial. CD4+ and CD8+ T cells were sorted separately from peripheral blood before TCR sequencing. The data were obtained in a study of OX40 agonist ivuxolimab in advanced cancers. Background for the entire study: Ivuxolimab, which targeted the costimulatory receptor OX40 (CD134), was an agonistic, fully human IgG2 monoclonal antibody. Patients were allowed to have had prior anti-PD-1, anti-PD-L1 or anti-CTLA-4 therapy, and 40% of the dose-escalation patients had previously received checkpoint inhibitors. The paper reports the monotherapy dose-escalation portion (N of about 50 patients) of the phase I ivuxolimab trial. Intravenous ivuxolimab was administered to patients every 2 weeks at six dose levels: 0.01, 0.1, 0.3, 1.5, 3 and 10 mg/kg. Of the approximately 50 dose-escalation patients, hepatocellular carcinoma was present in around 19, melanoma in around 15, renal cell carcinoma in 9 and head and neck cancer in 9. The dose-escalation cohort was 80% to 90% male with a mean age of about 58 years, ranging from roughly 20 to 80. Peripheral TCRbeta sequencing was intended to test whether TCR sequence diversity was altered and clonal T-cell expansion was caused by ivuxolimab. Three dose-escalation patients achieved partial responses, one with hepatocellular carcinoma and two with cutaneous melanoma.

CDR1 and CDR2 are read off the germline V gene (reference sequence) as GTSNPN and SVGIG. Including the terminal cysteine and phenylalanine, the CDR3 comprises 16 residues. CDR3 DNA is the only sequence kept; it has 48 bases, read in frame from the first base. The germline V end is reduced by 2 bases and the J end by 2 bases; junction bases left unmatched: 6. Genomic DNA was isolated from the sorted cells so that the TCRbeta CDR3 region could be sequenced. The immunoSEQ Assay was used to sequence the TCRbeta CDR3 regions. The clones in this table, taken by TCRdb from immuneACCESS, are in-frame only. Not every clone is retained; where verified, under half of the shortfall comes from an unresolved V gene, and the cause of the rest is unknown. A total of about 79,000 clones appear in this sample, about nine tenths of them only once. Roughly 7.4% of the sample goes to the ten largest clones. Study-wide findings and limitations: In partial responders in the 0.1-3.0 mg/kg groups, normalized peripheral clonal expansion was found to be among the lowest, especially among CD8+ T cells. At doses of 0.1 to 3.0 mg/kg, clonal expansion of both CD4+ and CD8+ blood T cells was observed from baseline to week 6. Low levels of normalized T-cell clonal expansion were also seen in some nonresponding patients. On average, CD8+ T cells showed more expanded clones than CD4+ T cells after ivuxolimab. The antigen specificity of the peripheral T cells that underwent clonal expansion was not determined.

The input for sequencing was CD4+ or CD8+ T cells sorted from blood, taken in a trial of the OX40 agonist ivuxolimab. This receptor was obtained from an adult with an advanced solid tumor such as melanoma, head and neck, liver or kidney cancer. The rearranged segments are TRBV30 and TRBJ2-2; TRBD1 matches 9 bases in the middle. The DNA sequence is given as TGTGCCTGGAGTCCGACGGACAGGGGAAACACCGGGGAGCTGTTTTTT. Its protein product is CAWSPTDRGNTGELFF.